The 5 T cell receptor beta chains below were found in one sample sequenced in a study of cytomegalovirus exposure and HLA in healthy donors listed by TCRdb under 2017. Preparation of the library involved the immunoSEQ multiplex PCR assay. As stored in TCRdb, this immuneACCESS dataset retains in-frame rearrangements with V and J assigned. A fraction of the clones does not appear; measured against another copy, unresolved V genes explain less than half of the discrepancy, and the remainder lacks a known reason. This sample lists fewer than 120,000 clones; roughly 87% were detected once. The ten largest clones take up over 1.5% of the sample. Specimen: PBMCs. The origin of the receptors is a woman between 18 and 29 years old in good health and CMV-seronegative.

The chain employs TRBV27 and TRBJ1-5; TRBD1 matches at 8 bases. Losses at the gene ends were 5 bases for V and 6 bases for J; bases not matched to a gene: 12. CDR1 and CDR2 (germline): MNHEY, SMNVEV (reference sequence). The CDR3 runs 16 residues. As DNA, the CDR3 is TGTGCCAGCAGTCCCTTGACAGGGGCTCGGGGTCAGCCCCAGCATTTT. This gives the protein CASSPLTGARGQPQHF.

This clone has just a few counts. The rearrangement links TRBV6-4 to TRBJ1-6; no firm D call. The V end lost 3 bases, the J end lost 10 bases, and 10 bases lay between the germline ends. CDR1 and CDR2 from the germline V gene are MRHNA and SNTAGT. The length of the CDR3 is 13 residues. CDR3 in amino acids: CASSEREGSPLHF. In nucleotides, the CDR3 is TGTGCCAGCAGTGAGAGGGAGGGATCACCCCTCCACTTT.

V gene TRBV20-1 combines with J gene TRBJ1-4, with D unclear. There are 11 residues in the CDR3. Trimming removed 0 bases from V and 8 bases from J, with 4 bases in between. Germline V gene lookup returns CDR1 DFQATT and CDR2 SNEGSKA (reference sequence). CDR3 DNA: TGCAGTGCTAGAGATGAGGAAAAACTGTTTTTT. This codes for CSARDEEKLFF.

V is TRBV9 and J is TRBJ1-5; 7 nucleotides align to TRBD1. J was trimmed by 6 bases and V by 2 bases; bases with no gene match: 5. The germline V gene encodes CDR1 SGDLS and CDR2 YYNGEE. The CDR3 is made up of 14 amino acids. The chain's CDR3 is CASSVAGGGQPQHF. CDR3 bases: TGTGCCAGCAGCGTCGCAGGGGGTGGTCAGCCCCAGCATTTT.

The chain joins TRBV19 to TRBJ1-5; D perhaps matches TRBD1 (6 bases). The V gene's germline CDR1 is LNHDA and CDR2 SQIVND (reference sequence). With 0 bases removed from V and 1 base from J, the gap between germline ends came to 22 bases. This CDR3 spans 20 amino acids. This chain's CDR3 is CASSIDPAGAPVSSNQPQHF. In DNA, the CDR3 is TGTGCCAGTAGTATAGATCCGGCAGGGGCACCCGTATCGAGCAATCAGCCCCAGCATTTT.